Following are 15 T cell receptor beta chains from one sample sequenced in a study of Ad26.COV2.S vaccination and SARS-CoV-2 variants. Here immunoSEQ multiplex PCR was the method, and the copy in TCRdb shows in-frame clones only, minus some. The sample holds roughly 680,000 clones; roughly 90% are singletons and the top ten take roughly 1.5%. The treatment here: about 20 received Ad26.COV2.S at low or high dose, single or two shots; a few received placebo; per-sample allocation not given. At day 63 after the first vaccine or placebo injection, samples were drawn. This specimen was peripheral blood, taken in a trial of Ad26.COV2.S vaccine versus placebo. The receptor set was obtained from a person between 18 and 65 years old who received the Ad26.COV2.S COVID-19 vaccine or a placebo.

The V call is TRBV29-1, the J call TRBJ1-3; D possibly corresponds to TRBD1 (5 bases). Trimming left V 4 bases short and J 3 bases short, with 13 bases between. The CDR3 has 14 residues. Germline V gives CDR1 SQVTM, CDR2 ANQGSEA. The CDR3 DNA sequence: TGCAGCGTTGCTAGTCAGGGCGGTGGAAACACCATATATTTT. This codes for CSVASQGGGNTIYF.

This chain joins TRBV5-1 and TRBJ2-3; the D is unclear. The CDR3 runs 13 residues. Germline CDR1 is SGHRS and CDR2 is YFSETQ. The V end was cut by 1 base, the J end by 2 bases, with 5 bases between. CDR3 loop: CASSLSITDTQYF. CDR3 in DNA: TGCGCCAGCAGCTTGAGCATCACAGATACGCAGTATTTT.

The rearrangement joins TRBV11-2 to TRBJ2-7; 10 bases match TRBD2. The CDR3 runs to 13 residues. CDR1 and CDR2 from the germline V gene are SGHAT and FQNNGV. Trimming at V came to 8 bases and at J to 4 bases, leaving 5 bases not matched to a gene. The CDR3 is CASRASGSYEQYF. The CDR3 DNA reads as TGTGCCAGCCGGGCTAGCGGGAGTTACGAGCAGTACTTC.

The chain recombines TRBV11-2 with TRBJ2-2; no firm D call. CDR1 and CDR2 from the germline V gene are SGHAT and FQNNGV. CDR3 size: 19 residues. V was cut by 0 bases and J by 2 bases, with 19 bases left in between. The CDR3, as DNA: TGTGCCAGCAGCTTAGAAAAGGTGTGGCAGGACCTTAACACCGGGGAGCTGTTTTTT. Encoded protein: CASSLEKVWQDLNTGELFF.

This chain uses TRBV4-1 with TRBJ1-2; D unresolved. Germline CDR1 and CDR2: MGHRA and YSYEKL. The CDR3 totals 14 residues. V was cut by 0 bases and J by 5 bases, with 10 bases left in between. CDR3 bases: TGCGCCAGCAGCCAAGACGGAACAGCGTATGGCTACACCTTC. Translated, it gives CASSQDGTAYGYTF.

The chain recombines TRBV30 with TRBJ1-4; D is unclear. Trimming shortened V by 1 base and J by 5 bases, and 14 bases separated the two germline ends. This CDR3 is built from 15 residues. Germline lookup yields CDR1 GTSNPN and CDR2 SVGIG (reference sequence). The CDR3 DNA reads TGTGCCTGGAGTGATCTGGCAGGAGGAAATGAAAAACTGTTTTTT. Its translation: CAWSDLAGGNEKLFF.

The chain joins TRBV5-1 to TRBJ2-3, with D tentatively TRBD1 (6 bases). Trimming removed 3 bases from V and 2 bases from J, with 13 bases in between. CDR1 is SGHRS, CDR2 YFSETQ, per germline. CDR3 length: 15 amino acids. For the CDR3, the DNA is TGCGCCAGCAGCTACCCTCGGGACAACACAGATACGCAGTATTTT. This codes for CASSYPRDNTDTQYF. The whole variable domain, filled in from reference TRBV5-1 and TRBJ2-3, reads KAGVTQTPRYLIKTRGQQVTLSCSPISGHRSVSWYQQTPGQGLQFLFEYFSETQRNKGNFPGRFSGRQFSNSRSEMNVSTLELGDSALYLCASSYPRDNTDTQYFGPGTRLTVL.

The chain couples TRBV21-1 to TRBJ1-5; TRBD1 is taken as the D call from the table, unchecked against the DNA. TRBV21-1 is a known pseudogene. The CDR3 is 17 residues long. CDR3 DNA sequence: TGTGCCAGCAGCAGGACAGGCCCATGGGGGGTCAATCAGCCCCAGCATTTT. It encodes CASSRTGPWGVNQPQHF.

CDR3 residues: CASSPTGRTEAFF. The DNA for the CDR3 is TGTGCCAGCAGCCCTACAGGGAGAACTGAAGCTTTCTTT. This chain links TRBV5-5 with TRBJ1-1; maybe TRBD1 (6 bases). V lost 4 bases and J lost 5, with 12 bases in between. CDR1 SGHKS and CDR2 YYEKEE come from the germline V gene (reference sequence). There are 13 residues in the CDR3.

V gene TRBV6-5 combines with J gene TRBJ1-4; TRBD1 agrees at 7 bases. V shed 6 bases, J shed 4 bases, and the junction held 8 bases outside the gene matches. The V gene's germline CDR1 is MNHEY and CDR2 SVGAGI. The CDR3 is 15 amino acids. CDR3 sequence: CASRPSTGNNEKLFF. Written as DNA, the CDR3 is TGTGCCAGCAGGCCATCGACAGGGAATAATGAAAAACTGTTTTTT.

With regard to this clone: Other DNA sequences from this sample encode an identical CDR3 as well. The chain couples TRBV6-1 to TRBJ2-7, with 13 bases identical to TRBD2. Germline V lookup: CDR1 MNHNS, CDR2 SASEGT. V was clipped by 1 base and J by 4 bases; unmatched bases: 10. This CDR3 has 18 residues. Here the CDR3 reads CASSEGTSGSGGKYEQYF. Written as DNA, the CDR3 is TGTGCCAGCAGTGAAGGGACTAGCGGGAGCGGTGGGAAGTACGAGCAGTACTTC.

The chain joins TRBV6-6 to TRBJ2-7; the D call may be TRBD1 or TRBD2 (6 bases each). Per germline, CDR1 MNHNY and CDR2 SVGAGI (reference sequence). V lost 6 bases and J lost 2, with 32 bases in between. This CDR3 is built from 20 residues. The CDR3 region has the DNA TGTGCCAGCAGCGGCCGGCAGGGGACTCCGCGGGGAGATGGTGCCTACGAGCAGTACTTC. It specifies CASSGRQGTPRGDGAYEQYF.

The chain couples TRBV24-1 to TRBJ2-7; D call uncertain. CDR3 length: 14 amino acids. CDR1 and CDR2 (germline): KGHDR, SFDVKD. Trimming pared 4 bases from V and 1 base from J, leaving 10 bases between. The CDR3, as DNA: TGTGCCACCAGTGAACAAATCCCATCCTACGAGCAGTACTTC. Translation: CATSEQIPSYEQYF.

The V gene is TRBV29-1, the J gene TRBJ2-1, with TRBD2 matching 8 bases. The CDR3 covers 14 residues. V was pared by 4 bases and J by 3 bases, with 5 bases of the junction left unmatched. Germline V gene sequence: CDR1 SQVTM, CDR2 ANQGSEA. DNA for the CDR3: TGCAGCGTTGTAGGCGGGAGGAGCTACAATGAGCAGTTCTTC. Translation gives CSVVGGRSYNEQFF.

This chain links TRBV19 with TRBJ2-1, with 12 bases lining up with TRBD2. Germline CDR1 reads LNHDA; CDR2 reads SQIVND (reference sequence). The CDR3 extends over 15 amino acids. Germline trimming cut 5 bases from V and 5 bases from J; bases unmatched to any gene: 4. CDR3 nucleotides: TGTGCCAGTAGTCCTAGCGGGGGGGATAACAATGAGCAGTTCTTC. Translated: CASSPSGGDNNEQFF.